These 17 T cell receptor beta chains originate from one sample sequenced in a study of blood T cell repertoires in COVID-19 (TCRdb year 2020). Library construction relied on the immunoSEQ multiplex PCR assay. TCRdb took over this immuneACCESS table, retaining in-frame rearrangements with V and J assigned. Such tables are incomplete; in checked studies, under half of the missing clones stem from an unresolved V gene, and the remainder is unexplained. The sample table shows 450,000 or so clones, and approximately 90% are seen once. 0.8% to 0.85% of the sample comes from the top ten. Sequenced material: peripheral blood. The receptors were sampled from a man in his late teens or twenties with COVID-19, enrolled during active disease.

The chain joins TRBV7-3 to TRBJ2-1; 10 bases are shared with TRBD2. CDR3 length equals 16 residues. Trimming cost V 2 bases and J 5 bases; bases outside gene matches: 6. CDR1 and CDR2 (germline): SGHTA, FQGTGA. As DNA, the CDR3 is TGTGCCAGCAGCTTAGATAGCGGGAGGTGGAACAATGAGCAGTTCTTC. This codes for CASSLDSGRWNNEQFF. Variable domain in full (rest from reference TRBV7-3 and TRBJ2-1): GAGVSQTPSNKVTEKGKYVELRCDPISGHTALYWYRQSLGQGPEFLIYFQGTGAADDSGLPNDRFFAVRPEGSVSTLKIQRTERGDSAVYLCASSLDSGRWNNEQFFGPGTRLTVL.

The rearrangement joins TRBV25-1 to TRBJ2-7, with 9 bases lining up with TRBD1. This CDR3 is 14 amino acids long. V gave up 4 bases and J gave up 2 bases; unmatched junction bases: 3. Germline CDR1 reads MGHDK; CDR2 reads SYGVNS. The CDR3 DNA is TGTGCCAGCAGTGCCTGGGACAGGGCCTACGAGCAGTACTTC. Its translation: CASSAWDRAYEQYF.

V and J are TRBV24-1 and TRBJ2-3; 10 bases line up with TRBD1. V trimming: 4 bases; J trimming: 4 bases; junction bases outside the gene matches: 10. The CDR3 extends over 17 amino acids. Germline assignment: CDR1 KGHDR and CDR2 SFDVKD. The CDR3 here is CATSDLLGDRGSDTQYF. The CDR3 nucleotides are TGTGCCACCAGTGACCTATTGGGGGACAGGGGCTCAGATACGCAGTATTTT.

The J gene is TRBJ2-7, the V gene TRBV3-1 (or the pseudogene TRBV3-2); 12 bases agree with TRBD2. The V and J ends lost 4 bases and 7 bases, in that order; junction bases with no gene match: 5. Looked up from germline, CDR1 is LGHDT and CDR2 is YNNKEL (reference sequence). This CDR3 contains 14 residues. CDR3 amino acids: CASSLTSGGDEQYF. The CDR3 DNA sequence: TGTGCCAGCAGCCTGACTAGCGGGGGCGATGAGCAGTACTTC.

V usage is TRBV27 and J usage is TRBJ2-5; a weak D match, TRBD2 (5 bases). This CDR3 has 13 amino acids. Trimming stripped 0 bases from V and 5 bases from J, with 7 bases between. CDR1 MNHEY and CDR2 SMNVEV come from the germline V gene (reference sequence). This CDR3 is CASSLSGGETQYF. The DNA of the CDR3 is TGTGCCAGCAGTTTATCGGGCGGGGAGACCCAGTACTTC.

In its sample, this clone was seen once. This chain joins TRBV27 and TRBJ2-2, with 9 bases that match TRBD1. The CDR3 runs to 18 residues. Germline V gene sequence: CDR1 MNHEY, CDR2 SMNVEV (reference sequence). The J segment lost 2 bases and the V segment lost 3 bases, leaving 10 bases of the junction unmatched. The CDR3 reads CASSFRTGVNVNTGELFF. CDR3 nucleotide sequence: TGTGCCAGCAGTTTCCGGACAGGGGTGAATGTCAACACCGGGGAGCTGTTTTTT.

This chain joins TRBV7-9 and TRBJ1-1; D not certain. The germline CDR1 and CDR2 sequences are SEHNR and FQNEAQ (reference sequence). V lost 0 bases and J 7 bases, leaving 9 bases between the germline ends. There are 13 residues in the CDR3. The CDR3 protein is CASSLASLLEAFF. The CDR3 bases are TGTGCCAGCAGCTTAGCTTCATTACTTGAAGCTTTCTTT. The entire variable domain, with the rest obtained from reference TRBV7-9 and TRBJ1-1, is as follows: DTGVSQNPRHKITKRGQNVTFRCDPISEHNRLYWYRQTLGQGPEFLTYFQNEAQLEKSRLLSDRFSAERPKGSFSTLEIQRTEQGDSAMYLCASSLASLLEAFFGQGTRLTVV.

The rearrangement joins TRBV2 to TRBJ2-3; the D is unclear. Germline CDR1 SNHLY, CDR2 FYNNEI. V lost 7 bases and J lost 2, with 22 bases in between. The CDR3 loop spans 17 amino acids. DNA for the CDR3: TGTGCCAGCACCAGACTCCAACTCCTCCCAACCACAGATACGCAGTATTTT. Amino acids: CASTRLQLLPTTDTQYF.

The V and J genes are TRBV19 and TRBJ2-7; 10 bases line up with TRBD1. Trimming took 8 bases from V and 1 from J; bases not matched to a gene: 2. Germline V gene lookup returns CDR1 LNHDA and CDR2 SQIVND (reference sequence). This CDR3 region has 13 residues. CDR3 nucleotides: TGTGCCAGTCGGGACAGGGGATCCTACGAGCAGTACTTC. It codes for CASRDRGSYEQYF.

V usage is TRBV28 and J usage is TRBJ1-6; the match to TRBD1 covers 7 bases. Germline-derived CDR1 and CDR2 are MDHEN and SYDVKM. The ends lost 3 bases at V and 8 bases at J; junction bases unmatched: 4. The CDR3 is made up of 14 amino acids. CDR3 sequence reads: CASSLGDSYSPLHF. DNA for the CDR3: TGTGCCAGCAGTTTGGGGGACAGTTATTCACCCCTCCACTTT.

As to this clone: Different DNA sequences within this sample yield the same CDR3. CDR3 DNA: TGTGCCAGCAGCTTACCGAGCTCCTACGAGCAGTACTTC. It codes for CASSLPSSYEQYF. The V call is TRBV7-9, the J call TRBJ2-7; D ambiguous. V was cut by 2 bases and J by 0 bases, with 5 bases left in between. Germline CDR1 reads SEHNR; CDR2 reads FQNEAQ (reference sequence). This CDR3 contains 13 residues. The full variable domain, in which reference TRBV7-9 and TRBJ2-7 provide the parts outside the CDR3, is DTGVSQNPRHKITKRGQNVTFRCDPISEHNRLYWYRQTLGQGPEFLTYFQNEAQLEKSRLLSDRFSAERPKGSFSTLEIQRTEQGDSAMYLCASSLPSSYEQYFGPGTRLTVT.

This clone was picked up a small number of times. This chain uses TRBV10-2 with TRBJ1-1; a possible D gene is TRBD1 (6 bases). Per the germline V gene, CDR1 is WSHSY and CDR2 is SAAADI. The CDR3 covers 13 residues. Trimming removed 3 bases at V and 5 bases at J, with 10 bases between. The CDR3 DNA reads as TGCGCCAGCAGTGATCAGGGGTGGACTGAAGCTTTCTTT. Residues: CASSDQGWTEAFF.

V gene TRBV6-1 combines with J gene TRBJ1-2; TRBD1 might be the D (6 bases). The V gene lost 1 base and the J gene lost 2 bases, with 14 bases spanning the gap. CDR3 size: 16 residues. Germline assignment: CDR1 MNHNS and CDR2 SASEGT. The CDR3 is CASSEGGGAGNYGYTF. The CDR3 DNA reads as TGTGCCAGCAGTGAAGGCGGGGGCGCAGGAAACTATGGCTACACCTTC.

This clone was seen only once. CDR3 bases: TGTGCCAGCAGCACGGGACAGCTTAGCTCCTACGAGCAGTACTTC. The encoded protein is CASSTGQLSSYEQYF. The V gene is TRBV11-2, the J gene TRBJ2-7; 7 bases fit TRBD1. Germline V lookup: CDR1 SGHAT, CDR2 FQNNGV. The CDR3 contains 15 residues. Losses at the gene ends were 5 bases for V and 0 bases for J; bases not matched to a gene: 7.

The rearrangement uses TRBV7-9 and TRBJ1-2, with D possibly matching TRBD1 (5 bases). V dropped 5 bases and J dropped 5 bases, with 15 bases sitting between them. The V gene's germline CDR1 is SEHNR and CDR2 FQNEAQ (reference sequence). The CDR3 is 14 residues long. CDR3 bases: TGTGCCAGCAGCCACCCGGGGGGAACTTATGGCTACACCTTC. It is translated as CASSHPGGTYGYTF.

This clone was seen a few times. The chain couples TRBV5-1 to TRBJ1-1; D is possibly TRBD1 (6 bases). Germline CDR1 reads SGHRS; CDR2 reads YFSETQ. The CDR3 contains 12 residues. Trimming removed 4 bases at V and 5 bases at J, with 9 bases between. CDR3 in amino acids: CASSPQGTEAFF. For the CDR3, the DNA is TGCGCCAGCAGCCCCCAGGGGACTGAAGCTTTCTTT.

The J gene is TRBJ1-5, the V gene TRBV4-1; no firm D call. The CDR3 spans 15 residues. Trimming took off 1 base at V and 4 bases at J, with 11 bases between the two ends. CDR1 and CDR2 (germline): MGHRA, YSYEKL. Here the CDR3 DNA reads TGCGCCAGCAGCCAAGGAGACACCATTAATCAGCCCCAGCATTTT. Its protein product is CASSQGDTINQPQHF.